This T cell receptor (beta chain) emerged from a study of blood T cells in healthy people across ages. Next came a second PCR, run for roughly 7 to 12 cycles, which used a sample-barcoded 5' primer along with a J-beta primer mix. TCRdb reanalysed the 5' RACE reads using MiXCR and keeps one entry per CDR3 protein. Among roughly 1 million distinct CDR3 sequences listed, under 30% were seen once. There are 14 residues in the CDR3. Germline V gene data show CDR1 as SGHRS and CDR2 as YFSETQ. The germline V and J ends were trimmed by 4 bases and 3 bases, with 13 bases remaining between them. This sample also appeared in a second study, on T cells of mothers and their children.

The source material was blood. The chain has TRBV5-1 and TRBJ2-5; TRBD1 is a possible D gene (6 bases). This sequence was found in a girl aged 2 to 9 in good health. The CDR3 region is CASSPGQSKETQYF. CDR3 DNA sequence: TGCGCCAGCAGCCCAGGACAGTCAAAAGAGACCCAGTACTTC.